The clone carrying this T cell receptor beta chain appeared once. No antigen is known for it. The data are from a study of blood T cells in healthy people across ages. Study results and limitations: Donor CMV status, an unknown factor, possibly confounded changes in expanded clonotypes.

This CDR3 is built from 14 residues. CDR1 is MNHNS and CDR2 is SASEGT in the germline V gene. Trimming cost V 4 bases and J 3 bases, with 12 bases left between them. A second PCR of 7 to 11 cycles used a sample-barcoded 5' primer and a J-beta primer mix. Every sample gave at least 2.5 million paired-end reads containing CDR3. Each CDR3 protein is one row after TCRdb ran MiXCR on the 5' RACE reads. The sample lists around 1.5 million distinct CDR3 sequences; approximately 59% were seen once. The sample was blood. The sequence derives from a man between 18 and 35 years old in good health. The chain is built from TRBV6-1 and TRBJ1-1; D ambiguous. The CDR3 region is CASSVRRTDTEAFF. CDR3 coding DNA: TGTGCCAGCAGTGTACGAAGGACTGACACTGAAGCTTTCTTT.